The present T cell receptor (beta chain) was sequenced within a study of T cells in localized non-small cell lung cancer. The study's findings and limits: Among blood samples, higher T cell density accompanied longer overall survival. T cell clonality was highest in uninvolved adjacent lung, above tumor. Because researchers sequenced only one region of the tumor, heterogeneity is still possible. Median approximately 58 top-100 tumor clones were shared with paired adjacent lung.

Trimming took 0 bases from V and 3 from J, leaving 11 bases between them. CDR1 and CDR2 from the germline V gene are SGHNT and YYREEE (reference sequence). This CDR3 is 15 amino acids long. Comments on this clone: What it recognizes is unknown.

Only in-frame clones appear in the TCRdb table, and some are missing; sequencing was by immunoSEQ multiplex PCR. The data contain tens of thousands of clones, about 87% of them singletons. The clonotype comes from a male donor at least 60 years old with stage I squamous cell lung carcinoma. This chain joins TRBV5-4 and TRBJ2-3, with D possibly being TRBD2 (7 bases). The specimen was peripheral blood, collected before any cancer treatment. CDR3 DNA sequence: TGTGCCAGCAGCTTGGTGGGGGGGCGAACAGATACGCAGTATTTT. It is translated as CASSLVGGRTDTQYF.